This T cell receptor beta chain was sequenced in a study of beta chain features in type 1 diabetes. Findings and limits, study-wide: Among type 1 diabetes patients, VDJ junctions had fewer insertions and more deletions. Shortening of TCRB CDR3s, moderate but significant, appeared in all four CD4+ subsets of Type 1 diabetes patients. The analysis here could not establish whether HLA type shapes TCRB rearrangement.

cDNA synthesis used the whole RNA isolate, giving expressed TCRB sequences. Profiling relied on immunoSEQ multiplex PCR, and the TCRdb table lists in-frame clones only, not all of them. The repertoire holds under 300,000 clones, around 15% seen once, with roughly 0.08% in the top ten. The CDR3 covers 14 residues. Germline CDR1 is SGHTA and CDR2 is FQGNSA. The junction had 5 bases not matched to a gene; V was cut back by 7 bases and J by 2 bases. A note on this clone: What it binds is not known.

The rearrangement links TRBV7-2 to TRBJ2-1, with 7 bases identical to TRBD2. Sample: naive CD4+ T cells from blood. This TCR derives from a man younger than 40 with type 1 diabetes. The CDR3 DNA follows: TGTGCCAGCAACCGGGGGGTGGCCTACAATGAGCAGTTCTTC. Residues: CASNRGVAYNEQFF.